This T cell receptor beta chain was identified during a study of cytomegalovirus exposure and HLA in healthy donors. The PCR was carried out with 60 Vbeta primers and 13 Jbeta primers. TCRdb's table, derived via immunoSEQ multiplex PCR, lists solely in-frame clones and lacks some. The sample consists of 100,000 or so clones, over 70% of them appearing once. The length of the CDR3 is 12 residues. Trimming pared 5 bases from V and 8 bases from J, leaving 10 bases between. Germline lookup yields CDR1 SGHVS and CDR2 FQNEAQ. General observations from the study: With high specificity and sensitivity, the classifier reportedly diagnosed cytomegalovirus status. When analyzed later, a missense DCLRE1C variant was found to be linked to TCR beta V- and J-gene trimming. Some segments of the V type, notably TRBV6-2 and TRBV6-3, were excluded as indistinguishable.

As regards this clone: Its antigen is still unknown.

The chain has TRBV7-8 and TRBJ1-5; D call uncertain. The specimen sequenced was PBMCs. This sequence originates from a male donor in good health and CMV-seronegative. CDR3 residues: CASSPVSKPQHF. Here the CDR3 DNA reads TGTGCCAGCAGCCCAGTGTCGAAGCCCCAGCATTTT.